Listed here are 10 T cell receptor beta chains from one sample, sequenced in a study of neurological immune-mediated disorders (dated by TCRdb to 2018 to 2020). Libraries were constructed by 5' RACE. Sequencing used an Illumina HiSeq 2500. TCRdb handled the public reads itself, with Q25 trimming in fastp and clone calling in MiXCR, and kept productive beta chains. All rows with the same CDR3 protein become a single entry with the most common DNA and genes. Counted in this sample were about 17,000 distinct CDR3 sequences; under 3.5% of them appeared once. The ten biggest clones cover 20% to 25% of the sample. Specimen: CD8+ T cells from blood. These TCRs come from a middle-aged woman in good health.

This clonotype came up many times. The chain links TRBV5-5 to TRBJ2-1; tentative D call: TRBD2 (6 bases). This CDR3 has 17 amino acids. From germline, CDR1 is SGHKS and CDR2 YYEKEE (reference sequence). V dropped 2 bases and J dropped 8 bases, with 23 bases sitting between them. CDR3 sequence reads: CASSFSLPEGGFDEQFF. The CDR3 bases are TGTGCCAGCAGCTTTTCCCTTCCGGAGGGCGGGTTTGATGAGCAGTTCTTC.

In this sample, this clonotype turned up many times. The chain links TRBV9 to TRBJ1-2, with a tentative D call TRBD1 (5 bases). The CDR3 is made up of 13 amino acids. Germline V gives CDR1 SGDLS, CDR2 YYNGEE. V was clipped by 0 bases and J by 7 bases, with 10 bases between them. The CDR3 nucleotides read TGTGCCAGCAGCGTAGCCCCCGGGACTGGCTACACCTTC. Its translation: CASSVAPGTGYTF. The full variable domain, completed using reference TRBV9 and TRBJ1-2, is DSGVTQTPKHLITATGQRVTLRCSPRSGDLSVYWYQQSLDQGLQFLIQYYNGEERAKGNILERFSAQQFPDLHSELNLSSLELGDSALYFCASSVAPGTGYTFGSGTRLTVV.

The table lists this clonotype with many counts. The chain combines TRBV7-9 with TRBJ1-6, with D maybe TRBD1 (5 bases). The germline CDR1 and CDR2 sequences are SEHNR and FQNEAQ (reference sequence). Trimming took 1 base from V and 7 from J, leaving 8 bases between them. The CDR3 contains 14 residues. Written as DNA, the CDR3 is TGTGCCAGCAGCTTAGTGAGGACAAATTCACCCCTCCACTTT. It specifies CASSLVRTNSPLHF.

Ten or more counts support this clonotype. The V and J genes are TRBV20-1 and TRBJ1-2, with D perhaps TRBD1 (5 bases). V shed 5 bases and J shed 2 bases, with 12 bases lying between them. The CDR3 sequence is 13 residues long. Germline loops: CDR1 DFQATT, CDR2 SNEGSKA (reference sequence). The chain's CDR3 is CSAPQTENYGYTF. The CDR3 nucleotides are TGCAGTGCTCCCCAGACAGAGAACTATGGCTACACCTTC.

This clonotype was seen at least ten times. The chain has TRBV24-1 and TRBJ2-5; a weak D match, TRBD2 (6 bases). Trimming left V 1 base short and J 2 bases short, with 10 bases between. This CDR3 spans 15 amino acids. Germline V gene lookup returns CDR1 KGHDR and CDR2 SFDVKD. CDR3: CATSDFLEGQETQYF. The CDR3 bases are TGTGCCACCAGTGATTTTTTGGAGGGACAAGAGACCCAGTACTTC.

This clonotype was seen ten or more times. The V gene is TRBV20-1, the J gene TRBJ2-7; D is unclear. Trimming removed 4 bases at V and 3 bases at J, with 16 bases between. Germline V gene lookup returns CDR1 DFQATT and CDR2 SNEGSKA (reference sequence). This CDR3 comprises 14 residues. The CDR3 sequence is CSATEGGTIYEQYF. The CDR3 DNA is TGCAGTGCTACCGAAGGCGGAACCATCTACGAGCAGTACTTC.

This clonotype was picked up many times. The J gene is TRBJ2-1, the V gene TRBV12-3 or TRBV12-4; 8 nucleotides match TRBD2. The ends lost 6 bases at V and 3 bases at J; junction bases unmatched: 16. The CDR3 runs 18 residues. CDR3 in DNA: TGTGCCAGCAGCCCGAGTGGCCAGCGGGGGAGCTTCTACAATGAGCAGTTCTTC. Encoded protein: CASSPSGQRGSFYNEQFF.

This clonotype turned up a few times. The chain employs TRBV6-1 and TRBJ2-1; a possible D gene is TRBD2 (6 bases). Germline values: CDR1 MNHNS, CDR2 SASEGT. V lost 4 bases and J 8 bases, leaving 15 bases between the germline ends. CDR3 length: 14 amino acids. The CDR3 DNA reads as TGTGCCAGCAGTGTCGCGGGAAACTGGGATGAGCAGTTCTTC. It translates to CASSVAGNWDEQFF.

This clonotype was recorded at least ten times. This sequence joins TRBV6-5 and TRBJ2-7; 11 bases fit TRBD2. The CDR3 loop spans 15 amino acids. CDR1 is MNHEY, CDR2 SVGAGI, per germline. The V and J ends lost 5 bases and 2 bases, in that order; junction bases with no gene match: 5. CDR3 nucleotide sequence: TGTGCCAGCAGTCCACGACTAGCGGGAACCTACGAGCAGTACTTC. Its translation: CASSPRLAGTYEQYF.

The sample holds many counts of this clonotype. This chain joins TRBV3-1 and TRBJ2-1, with TRBD2 as a possible D gene (5 bases). The germline V and J ends were trimmed by 3 bases and 7 bases, with 13 bases remaining between them. The CDR3 covers 14 residues. Per germline, CDR1 LGHDT and CDR2 YNNKEL (reference sequence). The CDR3 sequence: CASSHSRPGNEQFF. The CDR3 DNA follows: TGTGCCAGCAGCCACAGCCGACCGGGGAATGAGCAGTTCTTC.